The clone carrying this T cell receptor (beta chain) came up a few times. Sample-barcoded 5' priming and a J-beta primer mix drove a second PCR of 7 to 11 cycles. TCRdb re-analysed the 5' RACE reads in MiXCR, keeping a single row per CDR3 protein. The sample lists 590,000 or so distinct CDR3 sequences, about 30% seen once, with 15% to 18% in the top ten. This sample was taken from a study of blood T cells in healthy people across ages. CDR1 and CDR2 (germline): LNHDA, SQIVND (reference sequence). The CDR3 spans 15 residues. Losses at the gene ends were 7 bases for V and 0 bases for J; bases not matched to a gene: 9.

Sequencing input: blood. The clonotype comes from a woman older than 75 in good health. The chain combines TRBV19 with TRBJ2-7, with 7 bases aligning to TRBD1. CDR3 in amino acids: CASKRAGGDSYEQYF. CDR3 nucleotide sequence: TGTGCCAGTAAAAGGGCAGGGGGAGACTCCTACGAGCAGTACTTC.